This T cell receptor beta chain was profiled in a study of blood T cell repertoires in COVID-19. Across the study: Sites in the United States, Italy and Spain provided acute and convalescent COVID-19 samples. Sample material is recorded as cDNA or gDNA derived from T cells, B-cell-depleted T cells, or PBMCs.

The CDR3 length is 14 residues. Trimming left V 5 bases short and J 9 bases short, with 22 bases between. Germline V gene data show CDR1 as SQVTM and CDR2 as ANQGSEA. This clone was observed a few times. Under the authors' procedure: Amplification with reference gene primers provided the estimates of nucleated cell counts. The repertoire was sequenced with immunoSEQ multiplex PCR; TCRdb's copy has only in-frame clones and lacks some. Clone size and V and J calls were adopted from that table, with D and trimming inferred from the DNA. The data contain a few hundred thousand clones, about nine tenths of them singletons.

The sequencing sample was made of peripheral blood. The TCR originated in a man aged 45 to 65 with acute or convalescent COVID-19. The gene calls are TRBV29-1 and TRBJ2-5; possible D gene TRBD2, 5 bases. CDR3 DNA: TGCAGCGTTCCCTTCCCGGGCCACGCCGGGGCCCAGTACTTC. Protein product: CSVPFPGHAGAQYF.